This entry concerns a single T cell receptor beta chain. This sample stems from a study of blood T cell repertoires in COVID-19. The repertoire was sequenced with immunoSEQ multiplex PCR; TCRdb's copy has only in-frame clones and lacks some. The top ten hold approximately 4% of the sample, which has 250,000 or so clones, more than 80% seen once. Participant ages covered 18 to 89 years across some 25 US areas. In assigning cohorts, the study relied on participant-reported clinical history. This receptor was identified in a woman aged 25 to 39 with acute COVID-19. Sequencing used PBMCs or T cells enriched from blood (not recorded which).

CDR3 sequence reads: CASSDRFTGELFF. CDR3 nucleotides: TGTGCCAGCAGTGACAGGTTCACCGGGGAGCTGTTTTTT. The chain combines TRBV6-1 with TRBJ2-2; D unclear. Trimming stripped 3 bases from V and 4 bases from J, with 6 bases between. CDR1 is MNHNS, CDR2 SASEGT, per germline. CDR3 size: 13 residues.